These 24 T cell receptor beta chains share one sample of origin, sequenced in a study of cytomegalovirus exposure and HLA in healthy donors. With 60 Vbeta and 13 Jbeta primers, the PCR was carried out. Data came from immunoSEQ multiplex PCR; TCRdb stores just in-frame clones and leaves some out. Seen here are about 170,000 clones, 82% observed once, and the top ten hold around 1.5%. The sequenced material came from PBMCs. The receptors derive from a male donor in good health and CMV-seronegative.

The chain joins TRBV5-4 to TRBJ1-2; 8 bases line up with TRBD1. This CDR3 is built from 13 residues. The V segment lost 5 bases and the J segment 4 bases; nucleotides outside the gene matches: 4. Germline CDR1 SGHNT, CDR2 YYREEE (reference sequence). The CDR3 nucleotides are TGTGCCAGCAGGCAAGACAGGGGCTATGGCTACACCTTC. Its translation: CASRQDRGYGYTF.

J is TRBJ2-1 and V is TRBV27; perhaps TRBD2 as D (6 bases). The CDR3 spans 16 residues. Per the germline V gene, CDR1 is MNHEY and CDR2 is SMNVEV (reference sequence). The V and J ends lost 6 bases and 4 bases respectively, with 19 bases between them. The DNA for the CDR3 is TGTGCCAGCAGGCCCGTAGCTAGCGCGTTATACAATGAGCAGTTCTTC. Amino acids: CASRPVASALYNEQFF.

The CDR3 spells CASSLLGAAGNTIYF. Written as DNA, the CDR3 is TGTGCCAGCAGTTTGTTAGGAGCGGCTGGAAACACCATATATTTT. This chain uses TRBV28 with TRBJ1-3; D not resolved. CDR3 size: 15 residues. Germline V gene lookup returns CDR1 MDHEN and CDR2 SYDVKM. Trimming removed 3 bases from V and 2 bases from J, with 11 bases in between.

This clone was detected only a few times. The chain carries TRBV5-1 and TRBJ2-2, with TRBD2 as a possible D gene (7 bases). Between the trimmed V and J ends, which lost 3 bases and 7 bases, there was a span of 22 bases. The CDR3 runs 17 residues. Per the germline V gene, CDR1 is SGHRS and CDR2 is YFSETQ. The CDR3 region has the DNA TGCGCCAGCAGCTCCCAGGGGCGCACTAGCGTAGGCGGGGAGCTGTTTTTT. Its translation is CASSSQGRTSVGGELFF.

V usage is TRBV11-3 and J usage is TRBJ2-1, with D possibly TRBD2 on 6 matching bases. This CDR3 region has 15 residues. V was shortened by 5 bases and J by 0 bases, with 11 bases between the two germline ends. CDR1 and CDR2 from the germline V gene are SGHNT and YENEEA. The CDR3 DNA reads TGTGCCAGCAGCGCTGCGGGGAGCTCCTACAATGAGCAGTTCTTC. The encoded protein is CASSAAGSSYNEQFF. Combining the CDR3 with reference TRBV11-3 and TRBJ2-1 gives the whole variable domain EAGVVQSPRYKIIEKKQPVAFWCNPISGHNTLYWYLQNLGQGPELLIRYENEEAVDDSQLPKDRFSAERLKGVDSTLKIQPAELGDSAVYLCASSAAGSSYNEQFFGPGTRLTVL.

The chain recombines TRBV19 with TRBJ1-3, with a weak D call TRBD1 (6 bases). The germline CDR1 and CDR2 sequences are LNHDA and SQIVND (reference sequence). Trimming removed 5 bases at V and 3 bases at J, with 20 bases between. The CDR3 runs to 17 residues. The CDR3 protein is CASSQGQRTILGNTIYF. Here the CDR3 DNA reads TGTGCCAGTAGTCAAGGACAGAGGACGATCCTTGGAAACACCATATATTTT.

V is TRBV7-8 and J is TRBJ2-4, with 11 bases identical to TRBD2. This CDR3 comprises 19 residues. From germline, CDR1 is SGHVS and CDR2 FQNEAQ. V gave up 1 base and J gave up 1 base; unmatched junction bases: 9. Written as DNA, the CDR3 is TGTGCCAGCAGCTTAGTCGTGGGTAGCGGGAGGGGGGCCAAAAACATTCAGTACTTC. Protein product: CASSLVVGSGRGAKNIQYF.

The chain has TRBV4-1 and TRBJ2-7; 7 nucleotides match TRBD2. The CDR3 length is 15 residues. Germline assignment: CDR1 MGHRA and CDR2 YSYEKL. V shed 2 bases, J shed 7 bases, and the junction held 11 bases outside the gene matches. CDR3 bases: TGCGCCAGCAGCCAACCCCGGGACTCGGGAGGAGAGCAGTACTTC. It codes for CASSQPRDSGGEQYF.

This clone was observed a single time. The chain links TRBV7-8 to TRBJ2-5; weak D call: TRBD1 (7 bases). The germline CDR1 and CDR2 sequences are SGHVS and FQNEAQ. This CDR3 has 15 residues. V lost 7 bases, J lost 5 bases, and 20 bases lay in between. The CDR3 protein is CASTVGGTAQETQYF. CDR3 in DNA: TGTGCCAGCACCGTTGGCGGGACAGCCCAGGAGACCCAGTACTTC.

In its sample, this clone was seen once. This chain joins TRBV7-3 and TRBJ2-7; 8 positions match TRBD1. Unmatched junction bases numbered 8, after V lost 0 bases and J lost 7 bases. This CDR3 comprises 15 residues. In germline, CDR1 is SGHTA, CDR2 FQGTGA. In nucleotides, the CDR3 is TGTGCCAGCAGCTTAACGCCGGACAGGGTAGAAGAGCAGTACTTC. Its protein is CASSLTPDRVEEQYF.

The chain carries TRBV9 and TRBJ2-5; 8 bases are shared with TRBD2. The better agreement between TRBJ2-7 and the DNA end casts doubt on the J call. This CDR3 is built from 14 residues. Germline assignment: CDR1 SGDLS and CDR2 YYNGEE. In DNA, the CDR3 is TGTGCCAGCGCGGGGGGTGGCGGGAGCTACGAGCAGTACTTC. It codes for CASAGGGGSYEQYF.

This chain uses TRBV6-6 with TRBJ1-6; tentative D call: TRBD1 (5 bases). CDR1 and CDR2 from the germline V gene are MNHNY and SVGAGI (reference sequence). Trimming left V 0 bases short and J 7 bases short, with 10 bases between. This CDR3 has 15 amino acids. CDR3 nucleotide sequence: TGTGCCAGCAGTTACTCTGACAGCCAAAATTCACCCCTCCACTTT. It codes for CASSYSDSQNSPLHF.

The genes are TRBV19 and TRBJ2-4, with D perhaps matching TRBD2 (7 bases). The CDR3 spans 16 residues. Trimming removed 5 bases at V and 3 bases at J, with 17 bases between. CDR1 and CDR2 from the germline V gene are LNHDA and SQIVND (reference sequence). The CDR3 DNA sequence: TGTGCCAGTAGTCGAGGGGGGGTGGGAGTCAAAAACATTCAGTACTTC. Translation: CASSRGGVGVKNIQYF.

The rearrangement uses TRBV27 and TRBJ2-5, with D tentatively TRBD1 (5 bases). V gave up 3 bases and J gave up 5 bases, with 10 bases separating them. This CDR3 is 13 amino acids long. Germline values: CDR1 MNHEY, CDR2 SMNVEV (reference sequence). Here the CDR3 DNA reads TGTGCCAGCAGTTTGGACATTGGGGAGACCCAGTACTTC. As protein: CASSLDIGETQYF.

The V and J genes are TRBV10-3 and TRBJ1-1; 7 bases match TRBD1. CDR3 size: 15 residues. Germline V gene sequence: CDR1 ENHRY, CDR2 SYGVKD. The J segment lost 5 bases and the V segment lost 0 bases, leaving 6 bases of the junction unmatched. Written as DNA, the CDR3 is TGTGCCATCAGTGAGTCGGCAGGGGGTGGGACTGAAGCTTTCTTT. Translated, it gives CAISESAGGGTEAFF.

This clone was counted only a few times. This chain links TRBV9 with TRBJ1-4, with TRBD1 matching 9 bases. CDR1 is SGDLS, CDR2 YYNGEE, per germline. The CDR3 extends over 17 amino acids. With V trimmed by 3 bases and J by 1 base, 7 bases remained unmatched. The CDR3 bases are TGTGCCAGCAGCGCACCGACAGGGGGGGAAACTAATGAAAAACTGTTTTTT. Translated: CASSAPTGGETNEKLFF.

This clone came up a few times. V gene TRBV30 combines with J gene TRBJ2-1, with D perhaps matching TRBD2 (6 bases). Germline V gives CDR1 GTSNPN, CDR2 SVGIG (reference sequence). This CDR3 has 14 residues. Deletions cut 3 bases from V and 6 bases from J, with 15 bases between. The CDR3 nucleotides read TGTGCCTGGAGGGCGACTAGAGGAACCAATGAGCAGTTCTTC. It is translated as CAWRATRGTNEQFF.

The genes are TRBV19 and TRBJ1-2; 8 positions match TRBD1. Trimming at V came to 5 bases and at J to 6 bases, leaving 5 bases not matched to a gene. The V gene's germline CDR1 is LNHDA and CDR2 SQIVND (reference sequence). The CDR3 loop spans 13 amino acids. The CDR3 reads CASSLARGHGYTF. Written as DNA, the CDR3 is TGTGCCAGTAGTCTAGCCAGGGGGCATGGCTACACCTTC.

The chain joins TRBV7-2 to TRBJ2-3, with a tentative D call TRBD1 (5 bases). V was pared by 7 bases and J by 8 bases, with 19 bases between. Germline lookup yields CDR1 SGHTA and CDR2 FQGNSA. This CDR3 has 14 amino acids. The CDR3 region is CASTTDGASGTQYF. In nucleotides, the CDR3 is TGTGCCAGCACCACCGATGGGGCGTCGGGTACGCAGTATTTT.

The chain joins TRBV4-2 to TRBJ2-1; tentative D call: TRBD2 (7 bases). The germline V and J ends were trimmed by 1 base and 8 bases, with 18 bases remaining between them. The CDR3 is 16 residues long. The germline V gene has CDR1 LGHNA and CDR2 YNFKEQ. CDR3: CASSQGEGGEGDEQFF. DNA for the CDR3: TGTGCCAGCAGCCAAGGGGAGGGCGGGGAGGGGGATGAGCAGTTCTTC.

The chain employs TRBV6-1 and TRBJ2-5; D remains ambiguous. The J call is uncertain, as TRBJ2-7 better fits the DNA end. The CDR3 has 14 residues. Germline CDR1 is MNHNS and CDR2 is SASEGT. This chain's CDR3 is CASSEGPKNYEQYF. The CDR3 DNA reads as TGTGCCAGCAGTGAAGGACCTAAGAACTACGAGCAGTACTTC.

The CDR3 region has the DNA TGTGCCAGCAGTGAAGGGTCGGGACAGGGGTACTATGGCTACACCTTC. This codes for CASSEGSGQGYYGYTF. The chain combines TRBV6-1 with TRBJ1-2; the match to TRBD1 covers 10 bases. The trim removed 1 base at V and 3 bases at J, leaving 5 bases unmatched. The germline V gene has CDR1 MNHNS and CDR2 SASEGT. The CDR3 length is 16 residues.

The V gene is TRBV2, the J gene TRBJ2-3; the D gene is possibly TRBD2 (7 bases). The CDR3 spans 15 residues. V was pared by 4 bases and J by 4 bases, with 15 bases between. CDR1 is SNHLY, CDR2 FYNNEI, per germline. This CDR3 is CASSAPGGRADTQYF. The CDR3 DNA sequence: TGTGCCAGCAGTGCCCCGGGGGGCCGCGCAGATACGCAGTATTTT.

The chain is built from TRBV19 and TRBJ2-3; 11 bases agree with TRBD2. V trimming: 5 bases; J trimming: 4 bases; junction bases outside the gene matches: 11. This CDR3 has 17 amino acids. Germline loops: CDR1 LNHDA, CDR2 SQIVND (reference sequence). CDR3 DNA: TGTGCCAGTAGTTCTATAGCGGGAGGGGATTTTTCAGATACGCAGTATTTT. It yields the protein CASSSIAGGDFSDTQYF. Combining the CDR3 with reference TRBV19 and TRBJ2-3 gives the whole variable domain DGGITQSPKYLFRKEGQNVTLSCEQNLNHDAMYWYRQDPGQGLRLIYYSQIVNDFQKGDIAEGYSVSREKKESFPLTVTSAQKNPTAFYLCASSSIAGGDFSDTQYFGPGTRLTVL.